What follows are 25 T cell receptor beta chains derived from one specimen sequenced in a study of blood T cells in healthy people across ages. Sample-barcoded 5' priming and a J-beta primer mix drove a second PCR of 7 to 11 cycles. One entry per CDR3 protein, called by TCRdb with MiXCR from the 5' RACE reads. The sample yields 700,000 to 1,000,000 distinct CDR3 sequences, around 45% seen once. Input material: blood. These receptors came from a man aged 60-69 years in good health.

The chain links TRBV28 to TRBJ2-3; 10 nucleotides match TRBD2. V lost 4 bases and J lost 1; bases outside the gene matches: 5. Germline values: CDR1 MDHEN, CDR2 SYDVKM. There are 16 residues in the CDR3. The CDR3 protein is CASSSHTSGGTDTQYF. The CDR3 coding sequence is TGTGCCAGCAGTTCCCATACTAGCGGGGGCACAGATACGCAGTATTTT.

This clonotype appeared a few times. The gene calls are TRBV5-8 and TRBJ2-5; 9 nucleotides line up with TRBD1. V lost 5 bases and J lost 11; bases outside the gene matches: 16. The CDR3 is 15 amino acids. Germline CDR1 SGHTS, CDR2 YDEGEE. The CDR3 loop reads CASSLRDRVPKGQYF. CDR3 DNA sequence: TGTGCCAGCAGTTTAAGGGACAGGGTGCCCAAAGGGCAGTACTTC.

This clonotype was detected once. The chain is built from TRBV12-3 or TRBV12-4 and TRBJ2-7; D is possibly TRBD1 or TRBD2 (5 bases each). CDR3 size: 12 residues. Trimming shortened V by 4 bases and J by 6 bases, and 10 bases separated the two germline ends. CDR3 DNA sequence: TGTGCCAGCAGTTCGGGGACCTGCGAGCAGTACTTC. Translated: CASSSGTCEQYF.

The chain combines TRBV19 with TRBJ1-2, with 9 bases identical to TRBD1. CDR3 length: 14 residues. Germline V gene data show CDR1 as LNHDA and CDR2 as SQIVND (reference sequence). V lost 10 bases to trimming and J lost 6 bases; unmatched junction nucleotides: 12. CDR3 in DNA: TGTGCCACTATCAACCGACAGGGGGTAGATGGCTACACCTTC. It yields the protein CATINRQGVDGYTF.

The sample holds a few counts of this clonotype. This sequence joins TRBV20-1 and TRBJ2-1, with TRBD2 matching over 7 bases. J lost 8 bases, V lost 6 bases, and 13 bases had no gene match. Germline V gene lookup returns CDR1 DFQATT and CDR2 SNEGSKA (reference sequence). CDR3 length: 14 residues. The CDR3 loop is CSASPPSGPHEQFF. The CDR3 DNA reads TGCAGTGCCTCTCCCCCTAGCGGACCCCATGAGCAGTTCTTC.

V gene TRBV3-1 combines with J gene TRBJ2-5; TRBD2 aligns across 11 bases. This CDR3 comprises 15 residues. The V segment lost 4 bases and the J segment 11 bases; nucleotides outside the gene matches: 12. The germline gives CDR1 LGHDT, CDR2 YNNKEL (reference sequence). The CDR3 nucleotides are TGTGCCAGCAGCCCCCTAGCGGGGGGCCACAATGAGCAGTACTTC. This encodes CASSPLAGGHNEQYF.

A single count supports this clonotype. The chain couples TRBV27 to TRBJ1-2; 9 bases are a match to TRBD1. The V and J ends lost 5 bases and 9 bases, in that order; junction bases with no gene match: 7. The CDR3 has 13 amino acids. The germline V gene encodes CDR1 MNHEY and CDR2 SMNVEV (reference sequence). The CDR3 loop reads CASSRWDRESYTF. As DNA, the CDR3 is TGTGCCAGCAGTCGGTGGGACAGGGAGAGCTACACCTTC.

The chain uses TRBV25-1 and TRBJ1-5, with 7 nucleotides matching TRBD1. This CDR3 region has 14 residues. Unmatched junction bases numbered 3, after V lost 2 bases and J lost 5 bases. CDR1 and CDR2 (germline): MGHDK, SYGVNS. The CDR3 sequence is CASSESQGDQPQHF. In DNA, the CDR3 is TGTGCCAGCAGTGAAAGTCAGGGGGATCAGCCCCAGCATTTT. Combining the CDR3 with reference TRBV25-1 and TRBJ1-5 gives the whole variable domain EADIYQTPRYLVIGTGKKITLECSQTMGHDKMYWYQQDPGMELHLIHYSYGVNSTEKGDLSSESTVSRIRTEHFPLTLESARPSHTSQYLCASSESQGDQPQHFGDGTRLSIL.

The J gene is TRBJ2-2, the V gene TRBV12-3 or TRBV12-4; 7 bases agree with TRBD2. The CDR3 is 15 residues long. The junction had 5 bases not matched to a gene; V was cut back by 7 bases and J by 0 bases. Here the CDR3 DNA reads TGTGCCAGCATCTGGGGGGGGGCGAACACCGGGGAGCTGTTTTTT. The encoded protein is CASIWGGANTGELFF.

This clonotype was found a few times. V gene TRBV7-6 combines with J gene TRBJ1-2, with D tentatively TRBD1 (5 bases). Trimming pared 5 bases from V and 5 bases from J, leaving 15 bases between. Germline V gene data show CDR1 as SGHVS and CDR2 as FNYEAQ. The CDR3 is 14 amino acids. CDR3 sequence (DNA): TGTGCCAGCAGCCCCCGGGAGGGACGATATGGCTACACCTTC. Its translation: CASSPREGRYGYTF.

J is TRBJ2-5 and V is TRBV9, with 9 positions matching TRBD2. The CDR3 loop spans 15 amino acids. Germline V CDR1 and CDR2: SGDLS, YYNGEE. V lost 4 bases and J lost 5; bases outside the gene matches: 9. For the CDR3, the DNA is TGTGCCAGCAGCCCCGGGACTAGCTCTTTGGAGACCCAGTACTTC. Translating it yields CASSPGTSSLETQYF. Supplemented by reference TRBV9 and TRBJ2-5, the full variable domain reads DSGVTQTPKHLITATGQRVTLRCSPRSGDLSVYWYQQSLDQGLQFLIQYYNGEERAKGNILERFSAQQFPDLHSELNLSSLELGDSALYFCASSPGTSSLETQYFGPGTRLLVL.

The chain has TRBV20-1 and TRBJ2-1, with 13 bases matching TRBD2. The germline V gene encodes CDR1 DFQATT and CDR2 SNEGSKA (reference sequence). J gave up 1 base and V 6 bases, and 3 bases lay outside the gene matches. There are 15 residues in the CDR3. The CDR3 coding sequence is TGCAGTGCCGCGACTAGCGGGGGGTCCTACAATGAGCAGTTCTTC. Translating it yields CSAATSGGSYNEQFF.

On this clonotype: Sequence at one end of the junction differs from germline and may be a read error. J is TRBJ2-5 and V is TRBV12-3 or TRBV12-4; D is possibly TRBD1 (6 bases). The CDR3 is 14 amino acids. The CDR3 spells CASRETGTPEIQYF. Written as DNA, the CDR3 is TGTGCCAGCAGGGAGACCGGGACACCAGAGATCCAGTACTTC.

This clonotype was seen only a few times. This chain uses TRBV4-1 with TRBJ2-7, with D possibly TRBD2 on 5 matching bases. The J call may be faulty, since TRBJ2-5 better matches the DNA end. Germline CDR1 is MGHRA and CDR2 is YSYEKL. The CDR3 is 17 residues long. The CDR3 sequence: CASSQGPRERPGETQYF. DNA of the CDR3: TGCGCCAGCAGCCAAGGCCCCCGGGAACGACCTGGGGAGACCCAGTACTTC.

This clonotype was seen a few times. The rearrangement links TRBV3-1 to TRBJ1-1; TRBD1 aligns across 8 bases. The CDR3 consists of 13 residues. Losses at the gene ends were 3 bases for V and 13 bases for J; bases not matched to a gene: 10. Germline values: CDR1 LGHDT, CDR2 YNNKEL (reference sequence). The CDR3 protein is CASSQTDRARDFF. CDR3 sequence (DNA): TGTGCCAGCAGCCAGACGGACAGGGCCAGAGATTTCTTT.

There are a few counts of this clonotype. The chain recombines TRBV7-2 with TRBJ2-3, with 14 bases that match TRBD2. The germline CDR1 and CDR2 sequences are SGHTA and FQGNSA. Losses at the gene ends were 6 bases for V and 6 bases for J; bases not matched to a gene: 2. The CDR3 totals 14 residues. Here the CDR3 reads CASSGTSGGDTQYF. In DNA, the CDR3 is TGTGCCAGCAGTGGGACTAGCGGGGGCGATACGCAGTATTTT.

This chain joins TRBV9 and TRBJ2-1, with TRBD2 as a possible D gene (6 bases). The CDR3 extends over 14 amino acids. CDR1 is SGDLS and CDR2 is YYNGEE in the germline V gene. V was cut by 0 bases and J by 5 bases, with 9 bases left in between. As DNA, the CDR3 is TGTGCCAGCAGCGTAGTTGCGGGGAACAATGAGCAGTTCTTC. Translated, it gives CASSVVAGNNEQFF. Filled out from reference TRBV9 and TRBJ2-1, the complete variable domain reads DSGVTQTPKHLITATGQRVTLRCSPRSGDLSVYWYQQSLDQGLQFLIQYYNGEERAKGNILERFSAQQFPDLHSELNLSSLELGDSALYFCASSVVAGNNEQFFGPGTRLTVL.

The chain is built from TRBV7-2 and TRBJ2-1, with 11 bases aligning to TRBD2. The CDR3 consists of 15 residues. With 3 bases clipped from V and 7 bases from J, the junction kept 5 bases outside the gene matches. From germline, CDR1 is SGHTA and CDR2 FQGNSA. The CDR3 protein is CASSFSGGAGNEQFF. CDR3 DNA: TGTGCCAGCAGCTTTAGCGGGGGGGCTGGGAATGAGCAGTTCTTC.

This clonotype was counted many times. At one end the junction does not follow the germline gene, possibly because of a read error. The chain's CDR3 is CASSLGRDYEQYF. Written as DNA, the CDR3 is TGTGCCAGCAGTTTAGGCAGGGACTACGAGCAGTACTTC. The J gene is TRBJ2-7, the V gene TRBV5-1, with a tentative D call TRBD1 (5 bases). There are 13 residues in the CDR3. In germline, CDR1 is SGHRS, CDR2 YFSETQ.

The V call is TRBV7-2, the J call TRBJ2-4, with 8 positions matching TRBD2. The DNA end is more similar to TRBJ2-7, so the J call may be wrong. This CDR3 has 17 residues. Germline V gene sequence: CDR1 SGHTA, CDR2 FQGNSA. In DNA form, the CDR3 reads TGTGCCAGCAGCTTAGCTGGACTAGCCACCGACGCGAACGAGCAGTACTTC. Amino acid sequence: CASSLAGLATDANEQYF.

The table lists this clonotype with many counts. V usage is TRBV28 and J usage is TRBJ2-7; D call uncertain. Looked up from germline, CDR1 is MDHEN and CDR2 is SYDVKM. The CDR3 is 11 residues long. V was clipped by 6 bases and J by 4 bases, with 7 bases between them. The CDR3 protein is CASRLLYEQYF. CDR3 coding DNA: TGTGCCAGCAGGTTGTTATACGAGCAGTACTTC.

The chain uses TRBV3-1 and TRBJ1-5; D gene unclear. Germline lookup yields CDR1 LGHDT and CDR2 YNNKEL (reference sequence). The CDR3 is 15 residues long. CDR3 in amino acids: CTGSLTPEATQPQHF. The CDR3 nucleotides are TGTACCGGCAGCCTGACACCGGAGGCAACTCAGCCCCAGCATTTT. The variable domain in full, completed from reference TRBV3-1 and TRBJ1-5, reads DTAVSQTPKYLVTQMGNDKSIKCEQNLGHDTMYWYKQDSKKFLKIMFSYNNKELIINETVPNRFSPKSPDKAHLNLHINSLELGDSAVYFCTGSLTPEATQPQHFGDGTRLSIL.

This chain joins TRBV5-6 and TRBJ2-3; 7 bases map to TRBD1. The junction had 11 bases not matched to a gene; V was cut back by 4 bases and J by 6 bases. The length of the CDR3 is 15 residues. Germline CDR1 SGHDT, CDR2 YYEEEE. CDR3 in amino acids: CASSRADRAGDTQYF. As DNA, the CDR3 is TGTGCCAGCAGCCGAGCCGACAGGGCCGGGGATACGCAGTATTTT.

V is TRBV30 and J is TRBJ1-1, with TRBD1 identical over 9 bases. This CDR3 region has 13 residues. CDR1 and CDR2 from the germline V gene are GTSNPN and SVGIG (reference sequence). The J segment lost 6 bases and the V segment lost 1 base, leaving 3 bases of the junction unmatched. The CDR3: CAWSAGTGSEAFF. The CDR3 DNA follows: TGTGCCTGGAGTGCCGGGACAGGGTCTGAAGCTTTCTTT.

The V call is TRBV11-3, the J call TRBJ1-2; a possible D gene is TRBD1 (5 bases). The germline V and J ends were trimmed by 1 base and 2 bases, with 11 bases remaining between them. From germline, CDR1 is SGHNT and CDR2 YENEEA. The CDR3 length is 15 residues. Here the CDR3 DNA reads TGTGCCAGCAGCTTAGGTGGGACGGTCAACTATGGCTACACCTTC. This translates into CASSLGGTVNYGYTF.